These 24 T cell receptor beta chains were all obtained from the same sample, sequenced in a study of blood T cell repertoires in COVID-19. TCRdb keeps only in-frame clones here, not all; method: immunoSEQ multiplex PCR. The sample lists 65,000 to 85,000 clones; 60% to 85% were seen once. Input material: peripheral blood. Receptor source: a human donor in a cohort sampled during active COVID-19.

The V gene is TRBV7-6, the J gene TRBJ2-3, with 10 bases fitting TRBD2. Losses at the gene ends were 4 bases for V and 4 bases for J; bases not matched to a gene: 14. CDR3 length: 18 amino acids. Germline CDR1 is SGHVS and CDR2 is FNYEAQ. CDR3 DNA: TGTGCCAGCAGCTGGGTCCAGCGGGGGGGCCTCTCCTCAGATACGCAGTATTTT. It translates to CASSWVQRGGLSSDTQYF.

The V gene is TRBV7-2, the J gene TRBJ2-7; 7 bases line up with TRBD1. The V segment lost 3 bases and the J segment 5 bases; nucleotides outside the gene matches: 4. The CDR3 sequence is 13 residues long. The V gene's germline CDR1 is SGHTA and CDR2 FQGNSA. CDR3: CASSLTGSNEQYV. CDR3 sequence (DNA): TGTGCCAGCAGCTTGACAGGGTCTAACGAGCAGTACGTC.

J is TRBJ2-2 and V is TRBV19; D may be TRBD1 (5 bases). The V and J ends lost 3 bases and 6 bases respectively, with 8 bases between them. The germline V gene has CDR1 LNHDA and CDR2 SQIVND (reference sequence). The CDR3 is made up of 13 amino acids. In DNA form, the CDR3 reads TGTGCCAGTAGTATCCAGGGCCCCGGGGAGCTGTTTTTT. It specifies CASSIQGPGELFF.

This clone has ten or more counts. The chain has TRBV7-3 and TRBJ1-6; the match to TRBD1 covers 10 bases. CDR3 length: 14 amino acids. The V gene end was trimmed by 5 bases and the J gene end by 9 bases; junction bases not matched to a gene: 4. Germline CDR1 SGHTA, CDR2 FQGTGA. As DNA, the CDR3 is TGTGCCAGCAGCCCCGGACAGGGGGTTTCACCCCTCCACTTT. Its translation is CASSPGQGVSPLHF.

The chain couples TRBV9 to TRBJ1-5; D not certain. Between the trimmed V and J ends, which lost 4 bases and 2 bases, there was a span of 10 bases. Germline CDR1 SGDLS, CDR2 YYNGEE. The CDR3 is 14 residues long. Here the CDR3 reads CASSPTMGNQPQHF. As DNA, the CDR3 is TGTGCCAGCAGCCCCACAATGGGCAATCAGCCCCAGCATTTT.

This sequence joins TRBV6-2 or TRBV6-3 and TRBJ1-5, with 7 bases identical to TRBD1. The CDR3 consists of 15 residues. The ends lost 5 bases at V and 1 base at J; junction bases unmatched: 5. Germline values: CDR1 MNHEY, CDR2 SVGEGT. CDR3 amino acids: CASSTGTASNQPQHF. The CDR3 nucleotides read TGTGCCAGCAGTACCGGGACAGCGAGCAATCAGCCCCAGCATTTT.

V gene TRBV7-6 combines with J gene TRBJ2-5, with D possibly being TRBD2 (5 bases). Germline-derived CDR1 and CDR2 are SGHVS and FNYEAQ. Trimming removed 5 bases at V and 5 bases at J, with 15 bases between. This CDR3 region has 14 residues. CDR3 bases: TGTGCCAGCAGCCAGGTGGGAGCATATGAGACCCAGTACTTC. As protein: CASSQVGAYETQYF.

The V gene is TRBV6-5, the J gene TRBJ2-3, with a tentative D call TRBD2 (5 bases). The germline V gene encodes CDR1 MNHEY and CDR2 SVGAGI. The CDR3 extends over 15 amino acids. The ends were cut back, 2 bases at V and 0 bases at J, with 9 bases in the middle. CDR3 coding DNA: TGTGCCAGCAGTTACGACTATCCTAGCACAGATACGCAGTATTTT. Translated, it gives CASSYDYPSTDTQYF.

V and J are TRBV4-3 and TRBJ1-6, with D possibly matching TRBD1 (6 bases). The CDR3 spans 14 residues. Germline CDR1 LGHNA, CDR2 YSLEER. V was trimmed by 0 bases and J by 8 bases, leaving 8 bases between them. CDR3 sequence reads: CASSQEGGDSPLHF. The CDR3 DNA is TGCGCCAGCAGCCAAGAAGGGGGGGATTCACCCCTCCACTTT.

DNA for the CDR3: TGTGCCAGCAGCTTAGCGGGAATTCAGCCCCAGCATTTT. Translated: CASSLAGIQPQHF. The chain carries TRBV5-6 and TRBJ1-5; no reliable D call. The CDR3 spans 13 residues. Trimming stripped 2 bases from V and 6 bases from J, with 9 bases between. The germline V gene has CDR1 SGHDT and CDR2 YYEEEE.

The chain joins TRBV19 to TRBJ1-1; 8 bases fit TRBD1. CDR3 length: 11 residues. J gave up 4 bases and V 10 bases, and 2 bases lay outside the gene matches. Germline CDR1 reads LNHDA; CDR2 reads SQIVND (reference sequence). Here the CDR3 reads CATTGGTEAFF. The CDR3, as DNA: TGTGCCACCACAGGGGGCACTGAAGCTTTCTTT.

The chain combines TRBV7-2 with TRBJ1-4; D not resolved. Germline V lookup: CDR1 SGHTA, CDR2 FQGNSA. The CDR3 covers 15 residues. With 4 bases removed from V and 2 bases from J, the gap between germline ends came to 11 bases. The CDR3 DNA follows: TGTGCCAGCAGCTACCCGGGGAGGACTAATGAAAAACTGTTTTTT. As protein: CASSYPGRTNEKLFF.

This chain uses TRBV7-9 with TRBJ2-7; D perhaps matches TRBD2 (6 bases). V was shortened by 5 bases and J by 2 bases, with 13 bases between the two germline ends. Germline V gene lookup returns CDR1 SEHNR and CDR2 FQNEAQ (reference sequence). The CDR3 has 14 amino acids. CDR3: CASSPGVGPYEQYF. The CDR3 region has the DNA TGTGCCAGCAGCCCGGGAGTCGGCCCCTACGAGCAGTACTTC.

This chain connects TRBV2 to TRBJ1-2; TRBD1 matches 8 bases. V shed 4 bases, J shed 8 bases, and the junction held 9 bases outside the gene matches. In germline, CDR1 is SNHLY, CDR2 FYNNEI. The CDR3 contains 14 residues. The CDR3 is CASSAVRGTGGYTF. The CDR3 coding sequence is TGTGCCAGCAGTGCAGTCAGGGGGACAGGAGGCTACACCTTC.

The chain links TRBV7-8 to TRBJ2-3; TRBD2 matches 12 bases. The CDR3 sequence is 17 residues long. The ends lost 5 bases at V and 1 base at J; junction bases unmatched: 7. Germline assignment: CDR1 SGHVS and CDR2 FQNEAQ. In DNA form, the CDR3 reads TGTGCCAGCAGCGTAAAGACTAGCGGGGGCGGCACAGATACGCAGTATTTT. It codes for CASSVKTSGGGTDTQYF. The whole variable domain, filled in from reference TRBV7-8 and TRBJ2-3, reads GAGVSQSPRYKVAKRGQDVALRCDPISGHVSLFWYQQALGQGPEFLTYFQNEAQLDKSGLPSDRFFAERPEGSVSTLKIQRTQQEDSAVYLCASSVKTSGGGTDTQYFGPGTRLTVL.

This chain uses TRBV11-1 with TRBJ2-1, with D possibly TRBD1 on 6 matching bases. In germline, CDR1 is SGHAT, CDR2 FQDESV (reference sequence). V was pared by 3 bases and J by 7 bases, with 16 bases between. This CDR3 comprises 15 residues. For the CDR3, the DNA is TGTGCCAGCAGCTTTGTACAGGGATACAAGAATGAGCAGTTCTTC. This translates into CASSFVQGYKNEQFF.

This sequence joins TRBV6-1 and TRBJ1-5, with D possibly being TRBD1 (5 bases). Germline loops: CDR1 MNHNS, CDR2 SASEGT. The germline V and J ends were trimmed by 3 bases and 4 bases, with 10 bases remaining between them. There are 14 residues in the CDR3. Here the CDR3 DNA reads TGTGCCAGCAGTGAGGGGGGGATTAATCAGCCCCAGCATTTT. Amino acids: CASSEGGINQPQHF.

This clone was found many times. The rearrangement joins TRBV5-1 to TRBJ2-5; 7 bases match TRBD1. Trimming cost V 6 bases and J 4 bases; bases outside gene matches: 6. Germline V lookup: CDR1 SGHRS, CDR2 YFSETQ. There are 13 residues in the CDR3. The CDR3 DNA reads TGCGCCAGCACCGGGACAGCTCCAGAGACCCAGTACTTC. Encoded protein: CASTGTAPETQYF.

The chain combines TRBV4-3 with TRBJ2-1; 11 bases are a match to TRBD2. CDR1 is LGHNA and CDR2 is YSLEER in the germline V gene. CDR3 length equals 17 residues. With 4 bases clipped from V and 0 bases from J, the junction kept 5 bases outside the gene matches. This CDR3 reads CASSRRGLADSYNEQFF. The DNA for the CDR3 is TGCGCCAGCAGCCGGAGGGGACTAGCGGACTCCTACAATGAGCAGTTCTTC.

This sequence joins TRBV5-6 and TRBJ2-5; TRBD2 matches at 7 bases. Per germline, CDR1 SGHDT and CDR2 YYEEEE. This CDR3 is 14 amino acids long. The V gene end was trimmed by 6 bases and the J gene end by 6 bases; junction bases not matched to a gene: 11. CDR3 amino acids: CASIPWGGLQTQYF. The CDR3 region has the DNA TGTGCCAGCATCCCTTGGGGGGGTTTACAGACCCAGTACTTC.

This rearrangement joins TRBV13 to TRBJ1-2; tentatively, D is TRBD1 (6 bases). Between the trimmed V and J ends, which lost 4 bases and 3 bases, there was a span of 24 bases. Germline CDR1 is PRHDT and CDR2 is FYEKMQ (reference sequence). This CDR3 has 18 residues. The CDR3 DNA sequence: TGTGCCAGCAGCTCGACGGTTGCAGGGGTGATAACGGACTATGGCTACACCTTC. This encodes CASSSTVAGVITDYGYTF. The full variable domain, in which reference TRBV13 and TRBJ1-2 provide the parts outside the CDR3, is AAGVIQSPRHLIKEKRETATLKCYPIPRHDTVYWYQQGPGQDPQFLISFYEKMQSDKGSIPDRFSAQQFSDYHSELNMSSLELGDSALYFCASSSTVAGVITDYGYTFGSGTRLTVV.

The sample holds many counts of this clone. The chain is built from TRBV3-1 (or the pseudogene TRBV3-2) and TRBJ2-1; 10 bases map to TRBD2. Germline CDR1 is LGHDT and CDR2 is YNNKEL (reference sequence). V was pared by 1 base and J by 9 bases, with 9 bases of the junction left unmatched. This CDR3 has 16 residues. Written as DNA, the CDR3 is TGTGCCAGCAGCCAAGGGTTTGGGACTAGCGTGGCTGAGCAGTTCTTC. Amino acid sequence: CASSQGFGTSVAEQFF.

V is TRBV7-9 and J is TRBJ1-1; no firm D call. Trimming shortened V by 6 bases and J by 5 bases, and 7 bases separated the two germline ends. CDR1 is SEHNR, CDR2 FQNEAQ, per germline (reference sequence). This CDR3 comprises 11 residues. The CDR3 bases are TGTGCCAGCAGAGGCGGAACTGAAGCTTTCTTT. Translated: CASRGGTEAFF.

The chain employs TRBV5-1 and TRBJ1-1, with D perhaps TRBD1 (5 bases). Germline V lookup: CDR1 SGHRS, CDR2 YFSETQ. The CDR3 spans 14 residues. V was clipped by 0 bases and J by 8 bases, with 14 bases between them. CDR3 DNA: TGCGCCAGCAGCTTGGCCAAAATGGGGGGAGAAGCTTTCTTT. Amino acids: CASSLAKMGGEAFF.